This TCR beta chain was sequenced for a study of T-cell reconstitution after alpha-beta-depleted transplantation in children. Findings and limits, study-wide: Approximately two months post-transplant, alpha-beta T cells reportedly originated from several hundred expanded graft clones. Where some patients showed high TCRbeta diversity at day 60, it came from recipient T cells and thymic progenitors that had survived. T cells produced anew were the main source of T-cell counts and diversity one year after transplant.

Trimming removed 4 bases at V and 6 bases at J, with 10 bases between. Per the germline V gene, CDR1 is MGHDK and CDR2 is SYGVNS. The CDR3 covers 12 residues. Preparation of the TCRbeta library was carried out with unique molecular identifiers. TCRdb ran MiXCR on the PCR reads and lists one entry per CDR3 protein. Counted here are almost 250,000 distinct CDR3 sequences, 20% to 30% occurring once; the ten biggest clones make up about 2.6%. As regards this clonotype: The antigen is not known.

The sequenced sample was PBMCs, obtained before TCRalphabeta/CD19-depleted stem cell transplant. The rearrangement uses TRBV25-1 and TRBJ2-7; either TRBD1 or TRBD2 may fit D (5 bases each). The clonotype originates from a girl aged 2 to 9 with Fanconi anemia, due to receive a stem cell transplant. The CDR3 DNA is TGTGCCAGCAGTGTTGAGGGGTCCGAGCAGTACTTC. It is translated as CASSVEGSEQYF.